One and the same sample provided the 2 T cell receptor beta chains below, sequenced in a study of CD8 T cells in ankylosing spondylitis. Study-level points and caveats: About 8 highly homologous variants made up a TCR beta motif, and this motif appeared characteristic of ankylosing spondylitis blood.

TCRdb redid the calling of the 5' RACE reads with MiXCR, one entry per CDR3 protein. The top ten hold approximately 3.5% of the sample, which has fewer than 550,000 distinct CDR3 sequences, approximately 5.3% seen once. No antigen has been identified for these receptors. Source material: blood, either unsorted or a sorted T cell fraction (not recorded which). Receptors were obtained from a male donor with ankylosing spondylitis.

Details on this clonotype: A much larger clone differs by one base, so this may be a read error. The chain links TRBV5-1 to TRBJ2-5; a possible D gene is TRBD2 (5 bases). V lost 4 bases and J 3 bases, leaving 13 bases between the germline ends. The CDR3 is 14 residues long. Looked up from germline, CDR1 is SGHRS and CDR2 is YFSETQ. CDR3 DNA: TGCGCCAGCAGCAGGCATTCGGGAAAAGAGACCCAGTACTTC. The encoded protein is CASSRHSGKETQYF.

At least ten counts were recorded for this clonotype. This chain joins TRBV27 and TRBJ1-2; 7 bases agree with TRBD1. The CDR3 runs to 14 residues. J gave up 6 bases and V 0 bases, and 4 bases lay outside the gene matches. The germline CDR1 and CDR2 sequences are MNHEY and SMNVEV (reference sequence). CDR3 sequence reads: CASSLSGGRNGYTF. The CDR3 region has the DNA TGTGCCAGCAGTTTATCAGGGGGCAGGAATGGCTACACCTTC.